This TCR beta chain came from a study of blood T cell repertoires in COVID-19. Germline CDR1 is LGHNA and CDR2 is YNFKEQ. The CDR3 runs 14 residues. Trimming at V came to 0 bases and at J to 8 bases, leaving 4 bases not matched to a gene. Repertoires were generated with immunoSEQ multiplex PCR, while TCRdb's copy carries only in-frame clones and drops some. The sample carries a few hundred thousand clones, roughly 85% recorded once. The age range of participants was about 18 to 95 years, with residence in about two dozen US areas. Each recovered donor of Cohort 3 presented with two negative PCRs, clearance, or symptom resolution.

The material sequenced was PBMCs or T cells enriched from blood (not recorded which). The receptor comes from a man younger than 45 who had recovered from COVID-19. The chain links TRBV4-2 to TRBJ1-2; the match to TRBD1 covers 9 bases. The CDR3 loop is CASSQEQGARGYTF. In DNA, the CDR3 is TGTGCCAGCAGCCAAGAACAGGGGGCGCGGGGCTACACCTTC.